This T cell receptor beta chain is from a study of shared clonotypes between healthy human individuals. Study overall: Each donor's CD4 naive and CD4 memory cells filled three plates apiece, CD8 naive two, and CD8 memory one.

In its sample, this clone was seen once. The ends lost 6 bases at V and 2 bases at J; junction bases unmatched: 10. Germline assignment: CDR1 MNHEY and CDR2 SMNVEV (reference sequence). The CDR3 is 16 residues long. Libraries were prepared by immunoSEQ multiplex PCR; TCRdb keeps only in-frame clonotypes and omits some of them. This repertoire shows 2 million to 2.5 million clones, over 85% found once; its top ten account for about 0.34%. The sample consisted of naive CD4+ T cells from PBMCs. Subset in this sample: CD45RA+ positively selected. The TCR originated in a man aged 18 to 35 in good health. Some clones in this sample may be carry-over from other donors' samples. The gene calls are TRBV27 and TRBJ1-5; 7 nucleotides align to TRBD1. This CDR3 reads CASRLRTGLGNQPQHF. The CDR3 DNA reads as TGTGCCAGCAGACTTAGGACAGGTCTGGGCAATCAGCCCCAGCATTTT.